This T cell receptor (beta chain) was found in a study of control samples from healthy donors and cancer patients. There are 13 residues in the CDR3. V lost 7 bases and J lost 2, with 14 bases in between. CDR1 is GTSNPN and CDR2 is SVGIG in the germline V gene (reference sequence). Repertoires were generated with immunoSEQ multiplex PCR, while TCRdb's copy carries only in-frame clones and drops some. Of 80,000 to 100,000 clones detected, about 79% appear once; the ten largest clones hold roughly a tenth. The chain recombines TRBV30 with TRBJ1-1; D is ambiguous. The sequencing sample was made of blood. This sequence was found in a woman under 40 in good health. The CDR3 DNA is TGTGCCTCCGTGACCGAAGCTAACACTGAAGCTTTCTTT. This sequence encodes CASVTEANTEAFF.